Included here is one T cell receptor (beta chain) sequence, with context. Per the authors' pipeline: Reference gene primer amplification gave nucleated cell count estimates. Produced via immunoSEQ multiplex PCR; TCRdb's table is partial and in-frame only. V and J calls and clone size come straight from that table; D and trimming were deduced from the DNA. The sample shows some 310,000 clones, nearly 90% of them seen only once. Germline values: CDR1 MDHEN, CDR2 SYDVKM. CDR3 length equals 19 residues. V lost 6 bases to trimming and J lost 5 bases; unmatched junction nucleotides: 18. The sample is drawn from a study of blood T cell repertoires in COVID-19. Seattle enrolled patients during active infection and tracked them longitudinally.

This sequence originates from a woman aged 40 to 50 with COVID-19, enrolled during active disease. The V gene is TRBV28, the J gene TRBJ2-3, with 12 bases aligning to TRBD2. The specimen was peripheral blood. CDR3 DNA: TGTGCCAGCAGCCCACTCTCCCGACTAGCGGGGGTGTCAGGAGATACGCAGTATTTT. Protein: CASSPLSRLAGVSGDTQYF.